Sequencing of this TCR beta chain was carried out in a study of OX40 agonist ivuxolimab in advanced cancers. TCRdb's table, derived via immunoSEQ multiplex PCR, lists solely in-frame clones and lacks some. Seen here are 63,000 or so clones, roughly 84% observed once, and the top ten hold about 8%. Whole-study results and caveats: The 0.1-3.0 mg/kg partial responders had among the lowest clonal expansion.

This clone has only a few counts. Its antigen is still unknown. CDR3 length equals 11 residues. Germline CDR1 reads LNHDA; CDR2 reads SQIVND (reference sequence). V shed 10 bases and J shed 6 bases, with 13 bases lying between them. The TCR originated in an adult with an advanced solid tumor such as melanoma, head and neck, liver or kidney cancer. J is TRBJ2-7 and V is TRBV19; D possibly corresponds to TRBD2 (6 bases). The sequenced sample was CD4+ or CD8+ T cells sorted from blood, obtained in a trial of the OX40 agonist ivuxolimab. The CDR3 sequence is CATRDFGEQYF. CDR3 DNA sequence: TGTGCCACCAGGGACTTTGGCGAGCAGTACTTC.